These 30 T cell receptor beta chains were sequenced from one sample in a study of response to subunit inactivated influenza vaccine. TCRdb re-derived calls from the RT-PCR reads in MiXCR, one entry per CDR3 protein. The sample carries roughly 650,000 distinct CDR3 sequences, around 15% recorded once. The starting material was PBMCs from blood, obtained roughly 15 days before vaccination. The receptors derive from a man aged 50-60 years who received an inactivated influenza vaccine.

The gene calls are TRBV25-1 and TRBJ2-1, with D tentatively TRBD1 or TRBD2 (5 bases each). CDR3 length equals 12 residues. V shed 8 bases and J shed 5 bases, with 10 bases lying between them. Germline V gives CDR1 MGHDK, CDR2 SYGVNS. In DNA form, the CDR3 reads TGTGCCAGCGGTGGGACCAACAATGAGCAGTTCTTC. Its protein is CASGGTNNEQFF.

This clonotype turned up a few times. The gene calls are TRBV5-5 and TRBJ2-7; D may be TRBD1 (6 bases). CDR3 size: 16 residues. Germline CDR1 is SGHKS and CDR2 is YYEKEE (reference sequence). Between the trimmed V and J ends, which lost 0 bases and 3 bases, there was a span of 16 bases. The CDR3 coding sequence is TGTGCCAGCAGCTTGGTCTGGGCGGACAGTAGCTACGAGCAGTACTTC. The encoded protein is CASSLVWADSSYEQYF.

This clonotype was detected only a few times. This sequence joins TRBV3-1 and TRBJ2-5; no clear D gene. This CDR3 has 15 amino acids. The V and J ends lost 1 base and 4 bases respectively, with 13 bases between them. Germline V gives CDR1 LGHDT, CDR2 YNNKEL (reference sequence). The CDR3 spells CASSQVLGWTETQYF. The CDR3 nucleotides are TGTGCCAGCAGCCAAGTTCTGGGGTGGACAGAGACCCAGTACTTC.

The chain recombines TRBV2 with TRBJ2-5; 7 bases are shared with TRBD2. The CDR3 totals 13 residues. Germline trimming cut 7 bases from V and 2 bases from J; bases unmatched to any gene: 4. Per the germline V gene, CDR1 is SNHLY and CDR2 is FYNNEI. As DNA, the CDR3 is TGTGCCAGCACGGGGGAGGGTCAAGAGACCCAGTACTTC. Translated, it gives CASTGEGQETQYF. The variable domain in full, with the rest retrieved from reference TRBV2 and TRBJ2-5, is EPEVTQTPSHQVTQMGQEVILRCVPISNHLYFYWYRQILGQKVEFLVSFYNNEISEKSEIFDDQFSVERPDGSNFTLKIRSTKLEDSAMYFCASTGEGQETQYFGPGTRLLVL.

This clonotype has a handful of counts. V usage is TRBV29-1 and J usage is TRBJ2-3; D is unresolved. The CDR3 is 14 amino acids. Germline loops: CDR1 SQVTM, CDR2 ANQGSEA. Trimming stripped 4 bases from V and 2 bases from J, with 13 bases between. The CDR3 nucleotides read TGCAGCGTTGCTCCCGGGTCCTACACAGATACGCAGTATTTT. This gives the protein CSVAPGSYTDTQYF.

The CDR3 loop reads CASSYPGRARGNQPQHF. The CDR3 DNA is TGTGCCAGCAGTTATCCCGGCCGGGCAAGGGGCAATCAGCCCCAGCATTTT. The V and J genes are TRBV6-2 or TRBV6-3 and TRBJ1-5; no firm D call. Trimming pared 3 bases from V and 2 bases from J, leaving 17 bases between. CDR1 and CDR2 from the germline V gene are MNHEY and SVGEGT. There are 17 residues in the CDR3.

The J gene is TRBJ2-7, the V gene TRBV6-1, with TRBD1 identical over 7 bases. The CDR3 runs to 15 residues. V dropped 6 bases and J dropped 6; count of bases not matched to a gene: 14. Germline V gene lookup returns CDR1 MNHNS and CDR2 SASEGT. The CDR3 loop reads CASRSFGTDPLEQYF. The DNA of the CDR3 is TGTGCCAGCAGGAGTTTCGGGACAGATCCTCTCGAGCAGTACTTC.

The chain combines TRBV28 with TRBJ1-3, with 7 bases identical to TRBD1. CDR1 is MDHEN and CDR2 is SYDVKM in the germline V gene. The V gene end was trimmed by 3 bases and the J gene end by 0 bases; junction bases not matched to a gene: 5. This CDR3 has 16 amino acids. CDR3 sequence (DNA): TGTGCCAGCAGTTTGGGGACAGCGAGCTCTGGAAACACCATATATTTT. Protein product: CASSLGTASSGNTIYF.

This clonotype was counted between two and nine times. The chain employs TRBV12-3 or TRBV12-4 and TRBJ2-3; weak D call: TRBD2 (7 bases). The CDR3 has 16 residues. Trimming stripped 0 bases from V and 3 bases from J, with 13 bases between. The CDR3 DNA reads TGTGCCAGCAGTTTAGCGGGGGGGGGCGGGACAGATACGCAGTATTTT. Translating it yields CASSLAGGGGTDTQYF.

The table lists this clonotype with a few counts. This chain connects TRBV6-1 to TRBJ1-5; no definite D call. CDR1 is MNHNS, CDR2 SASEGT, per germline. This CDR3 is 15 amino acids long. V was trimmed by 6 bases and J by 2 bases, leaving 14 bases between them. As DNA, the CDR3 is TGTGCCAGCAGCGCCTCAGTGGGAGGCAATCAGCCCCAGCATTTT. Its translation: CASSASVGGNQPQHF.

The gene calls are TRBV7-8 and TRBJ1-2; D gene uncertain. CDR3 length: 10 residues. Germline V lookup: CDR1 SGHVS, CDR2 FQNEAQ. The CDR3 loop reads CALPPHGYTF. The CDR3 DNA is TGTGCTCTCCCCCCGCACGGCTACACCTTC.

This chain links TRBV11-2 with TRBJ1-1; possible D gene TRBD1, 5 bases. In germline, CDR1 is SGHAT, CDR2 FQNNGV. The CDR3 spans 15 residues. The V and J ends lost 8 bases and 2 bases respectively, with 18 bases between them. The CDR3 loop is CASVLKPRVNTEAFF. CDR3 in DNA: TGTGCCAGCGTCCTCAAGCCCAGGGTTAACACTGAAGCTTTCTTT. The variable domain in full, with the rest retrieved from reference TRBV11-2 and TRBJ1-1, is EAGVAQSPRYKIIEKRQSVAFWCNPISGHATLYWYQQILGQGPKLLIQFQNNGVVDDSQLPKDRFSAERLKGVDSTLKIQPAKLEDSAVYLCASVLKPRVNTEAFFGQGTRLTVV.

This clonotype was detected many times. J is TRBJ1-5 and V is TRBV5-1; D unresolved. Trimming left V 0 bases short and J 2 bases short, with 12 bases between. Germline CDR1 and CDR2: SGHRS and YFSETQ. This CDR3 is 16 amino acids long. The chain's CDR3 is CASSLGGPGGNQPQHF. Here the CDR3 DNA reads TGCGCCAGCAGCTTGGGAGGACCCGGGGGCAATCAGCCCCAGCATTTT.

In this sample, this clonotype turned up many times. The J gene is TRBJ2-3, the V gene TRBV4-1, with D perhaps assigned TRBD1 or TRBD2 (5 bases each). The length of the CDR3 is 14 residues. CDR1 and CDR2 from the germline V gene are MGHRA and YSYEKL. V lost 0 bases and J 8 bases, leaving 12 bases between the germline ends. CDR3 nucleotide sequence: TGCGCCAGCAGCCAAGACCCGGGACGTCGTACGCAGTATTTT. Translated: CASSQDPGRRTQYF.

As for this clonotype: A much larger clonotype is one base distant, so this may be a read error. This chain links TRBV5-5 with TRBJ2-1; possible D gene TRBD2, 6 bases. This CDR3 is built from 14 residues. Deletions cut 7 bases from V and 6 bases from J, with 17 bases between. Per germline, CDR1 SGHKS and CDR2 YYEKEE (reference sequence). DNA of the CDR3: TGTGCCAGCTGCCAGCCGGCGGGGCGCAATGAGCAGTTCTTC. It translates to CASCQPAGRNEQFF.

The V call is TRBV2, the J call TRBJ2-2; maybe TRBD1 (5 bases). This CDR3 spans 14 amino acids. Deletions cut 7 bases from V and 3 bases from J, with 12 bases between. Per the germline V gene, CDR1 is SNHLY and CDR2 is FYNNEI. The CDR3 nucleotides are TGTGCCAGCACCTTCGACAGTTACACCGGGGAGCTGTTTTTT. Protein product: CASTFDSYTGELFF.

This sequence joins TRBV7-6 and TRBJ2-3; D assignment may be TRBD1 or TRBD2 (5 bases each). The CDR3 spans 15 residues. Trimming stripped 0 bases from V and 2 bases from J, with 9 bases between. Per germline, CDR1 SGHVS and CDR2 FNYEAQ. CDR3 in DNA: TGTGCCAGCAGCTTAGCAGGGGACGACACAGATACGCAGTATTTT. This translates into CASSLAGDDTDTQYF.

V is TRBV21-1 and J is TRBJ1-5; the DNA was not used to check the table's D call, TRBD1. TRBV21-1 is described as a pseudogene. The CDR3 consists of 17 residues. CDR3 sequence: CASSKEEGQGFHQPQHF. CDR3 nucleotides: TGTGCCAGCAGCAAAGAGGAGGGACAGGGATTTCATCAGCCCCAGCATTTT.

This clonotype has only a few counts. The CDR3 bases are TGCGCCAGCAGCCAAGCAGGCACGGGGTTGGTAAATGAGCAGTTCTTC. Protein sequence: CASSQAGTGLVNEQFF. The chain couples TRBV4-1 to TRBJ2-1, with TRBD2 as a possible D gene (5 bases). V dropped 1 base and J dropped 7 bases, with 17 bases sitting between them. Germline CDR1 reads MGHRA; CDR2 reads YSYEKL. This CDR3 is built from 16 residues.

This clonotype was observed a handful of times. The chain joins TRBV7-2 to TRBJ2-3; no clear D gene. The CDR3 covers 16 residues. V gave up 0 bases and J gave up 1 base, with 11 bases separating them. The germline gives CDR1 SGHTA, CDR2 FQGNSA. The DNA for the CDR3 is TGTGCCAGCAGCTTAGCGGTCGCCTACGGCACAGATACGCAGTATTTT. As protein: CASSLAVAYGTDTQYF.

The chain combines TRBV20-1 with TRBJ2-3; TRBD2 matches 13 bases. Germline trimming cut 8 bases from V and 1 base from J; bases unmatched to any gene: 6. This CDR3 has 15 residues. From germline, CDR1 is DFQATT and CDR2 SNEGSKA (reference sequence). The CDR3 nucleotides read TGCAGTCTAACTAGCGGGGGGGTTGGCACAGATACGCAGTATTTT. Encoded protein: CSLTSGGVGTDTQYF.

The gene calls are TRBV20-1 and TRBJ2-1; a weak D match, TRBD2 (6 bases). This CDR3 has 14 amino acids. Germline assignment: CDR1 DFQATT and CDR2 SNEGSKA (reference sequence). V was shortened by 3 bases and J by 9 bases, with 18 bases between the two germline ends. The DNA for the CDR3 is TGCAGTGCTAGTCTCGTGGTAGCGGCGGGTGAGCAGTTCTTC. Its protein is CSASLVVAAGEQFF.

This clonotype was seen a few times. This chain links TRBV11-2 with TRBJ2-5; 13 nucleotides align to TRBD2. This CDR3 has 17 residues. Trimming at V came to 0 bases and at J to 5 bases, leaving 6 bases not matched to a gene. Germline lookup yields CDR1 SGHAT and CDR2 FQNNGV. DNA of the CDR3: TGTGCCAGCAGCTTAGAGGGGACTAGCGGGGAGGGGGAGACCCAGTACTTC. Its protein product is CASSLEGTSGEGETQYF.

V is TRBV7-2 and J is TRBJ2-7; TRBD1 aligns across 7 bases. Losses at the gene ends were 4 bases for V and 4 bases for J; bases not matched to a gene: 7. This CDR3 is built from 14 residues. Germline V gene lookup returns CDR1 SGHTA and CDR2 FQGNSA. CDR3 residues: CASSYTGTEYEQYF. As DNA, the CDR3 is TGTGCCAGCAGCTATACCGGGACAGAATACGAGCAGTACTTC.

The chain employs TRBV2 and TRBJ2-7, with unresolved D. This CDR3 has 14 amino acids. Germline CDR1 reads SNHLY; CDR2 reads FYNNEI. Trimming took 2 bases from V and 3 from J, leaving 11 bases between them. The DNA of the CDR3 is TGTGCCAGCAGTGAAAGAGTAACAAGCTACGAGCAGTACTTC. This sequence encodes CASSERVTSYEQYF.

The chain joins TRBV6-1 to TRBJ2-3; 11 bases align to TRBD1. Germline V lookup: CDR1 MNHNS, CDR2 SASEGT. The CDR3 has 17 residues. V shed 6 bases, J shed 4 bases, and the junction held 12 bases outside the gene matches. The CDR3 reads CASRPFGQGAWSDTQYF. CDR3 in DNA: TGTGCCAGCAGACCTTTTGGACAGGGGGCTTGGTCAGATACGCAGTATTTT.

V gene TRBV6-2 or TRBV6-3 combines with J gene TRBJ2-1; 12 nucleotides line up with TRBD2. The CDR3 is 13 residues long. With 8 bases clipped from V and 7 bases from J, the junction kept 3 bases outside the gene matches. In germline, CDR1 is MNHEY, CDR2 SVGEGT. This CDR3 reads CASGLAGFNEQFF. The CDR3 DNA reads as TGTGCCAGCGGACTAGCGGGATTTAATGAGCAGTTCTTC.

The genes are TRBV3-1 and TRBJ2-2; 7 bases align to TRBD2. The J segment lost 4 bases and the V segment lost 0 bases, leaving 14 bases of the junction unmatched. CDR1 and CDR2 from the germline V gene are LGHDT and YNNKEL (reference sequence). The CDR3 spans 19 residues. Here the CDR3 DNA reads TGTGCCAGCAGCCAAGATCGGCCGGGAGGCCCCTGGGGCACCGGGGAGCTGTTTTTT. Residues: CASSQDRPGGPWGTGELFF.

The V call is TRBV12-5, the J call TRBJ2-5; tentatively, D is TRBD1 (5 bases). This CDR3 has 15 residues. The germline V gene has CDR1 LGHNT and CDR2 FRNRAP. Trimming took off 0 bases at V and 2 bases at J, with 10 bases between the two ends. The CDR3 DNA sequence: TGTGCTAGTGGTTTGGTAGGGGCAGAACAAGAGACCCAGTACTTC. It is translated as CASGLVGAEQETQYF.

The chain carries TRBV10-3 and TRBJ1-4, with 8 positions matching TRBD1. The CDR3 is 14 residues long. The germline gives CDR1 ENHRY, CDR2 SYGVKD. Trimming at V came to 2 bases and at J to 8 bases, leaving 4 bases not matched to a gene. The CDR3, as DNA: TGTGCCATCAGTGAGGGACAGGGAAGCGAAAAACTGTTTTTT. This codes for CAISEGQGSEKLFF.